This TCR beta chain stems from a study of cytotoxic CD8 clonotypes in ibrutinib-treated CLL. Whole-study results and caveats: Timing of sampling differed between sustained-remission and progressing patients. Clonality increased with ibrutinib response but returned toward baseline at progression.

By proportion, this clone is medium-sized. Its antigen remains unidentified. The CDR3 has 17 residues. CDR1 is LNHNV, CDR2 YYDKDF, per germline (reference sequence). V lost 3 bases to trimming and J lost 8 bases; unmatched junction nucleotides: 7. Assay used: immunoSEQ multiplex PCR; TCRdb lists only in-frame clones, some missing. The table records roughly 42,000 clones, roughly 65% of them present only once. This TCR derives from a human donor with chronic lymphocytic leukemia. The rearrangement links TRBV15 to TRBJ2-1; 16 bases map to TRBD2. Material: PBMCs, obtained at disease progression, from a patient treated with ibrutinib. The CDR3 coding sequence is TGTGCCACCAGCAGGGGACTAGCGGGAGGGCAATCCCATGAGCAGTTCTTC. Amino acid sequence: CATSRGLAGGQSHEQFF.